This is a list of T cell receptor beta chains from one sample in a study of chemoradiotherapy in HPV16-positive cancers. Method: immunoSEQ multiplex PCR; TCRdb's copy keeps in-frame clones and lacks some. The sample yields about 32,000 clones, about nine tenths seen once. Sequencing was performed on blood, taken from a patient who underwent chemoradiotherapy. These receptors all come from a human donor with HPV-associated anogenital cancer. CDR3s include the opening cysteine and the closing phenylalanine or tryptophan. The D gene is left open where the match is weak. Expanded clones are given a class, and other clones once, few, many or no size at all.

v_gene,d_gene,abundance,j_gene,CDR3aa,CDR3nt
TRBV9,TRBD1,.,TRBJ1-3,CASSVGGQGSAGNTIYF,TGTGCCAGCAGCGTAGGGGGACAGGGGTCCGCTGGAAACACCATATATTTT
TRBV27,TRBD1,.,TRBJ2-1,CASSRIGTGGYNEQFF,TGTGCCAGCAGCCGTATAGGGACAGGGGGCTACAATGAGCAGTTCTTC
TRBV2,.,.,TRBJ1-2,CASSEVTSFGGYTF,TGTGCCAGCAGTGAAGTGACTTCCTTTGGAGGCTACACCTTC
TRBV15,.,.,TRBJ1-1,CATSRSRGTEAFF,TGTGCCACCAGCAGATCTAGGGGGACTGAAGCTTTCTTT
TRBV25-1,.,.,TRBJ1-4,CASSEGLSREKLFF,TGTGCCAGCAGTGAAGGGCTCAGTAGGGAAAAACTGTTTTTT
TRBV2,.,few,TRBJ1-5,CASRTTGRNQPQHF,TGTGCCAGCAGGACCACAGGACGAAATCAGCCCCAGCATTTT
TRBV5-6,TRBD1,.,TRBJ1-2,CASSLTGGDRGYTF,TGTGCCAGCAGCTTGACAGGGGGTGACCGTGGCTACACCTTC
TRBV19,TRBD1,.,TRBJ1-5,CASSIVPTGVNQPQHF,TGTGCCAGTAGTATAGTCCCGACAGGGGTAAATCAGCCCCAGCATTTT
TRBV28,TRBD1,.,TRBJ1-2,CASATGTGLGYTF,TGTGCCAGCGCTACAGGGACAGGGCTGGGCTACACCTTC
TRBV4-1,.,.,TRBJ1-4,CASSQGVASDSSTNEKLFF,TGCGCCAGCAGCCAAGGGGTTGCCTCAGACTCCTCAACTAATGAAAAACTGTTTTTT
TRBV10-3,TRBD1,.,TRBJ1-2,CAISESTGGNYGYTF,TGTGCCATCAGTGAGTCTACAGGGGGCAACTATGGCTACACCTTC
TRBV6-1,TRBD1,.,TRBJ1-2,CASSWTGGANGYTF,TGTGCCAGCAGTTGGACAGGGGGCGCGAATGGCTACACCTTC
TRBV7-9,.,.,TRBJ2-7,CASSQAGQDSYEQYF,TGTGCCAGCAGCCAAGCGGGACAGGACTCCTACGAGCAGTACTTC
TRBV12-2,.,.,TRBJ2-7,CASETGRRGEQYF,TGTGCAAGTGAAACAGGGAGACGAGGCGAGCAGTACTTC
TRBV6-1,.,.,TRBJ1-3,CASRPGLSAGNTIYF,TGTGCCAGCAGGCCCGGGTTGTCTGCTGGAAACACCATATATTTT